These 24 T cell receptor beta chains originate from one sample sequenced in a study of Ad26.COV2.S vaccination and SARS-CoV-2 variants. Treatment described: around 19 received Ad26.COV2.S at low or high dose, single or two shots; roughly five received placebo; per-sample allocation not given. Sampling took place 63 days after the first vaccine or placebo injection. The protocol was immunoSEQ multiplex PCR, while the TCRdb copy is restricted to in-frame clones and leaves out a portion. The table shows hundreds of thousands of clones, with around 87% occurring only once. The sequencing used peripheral blood, collected in a trial of Ad26.COV2.S vaccine versus placebo. The receptors were sampled from a person between 18 and 65 years old who received the Ad26.COV2.S COVID-19 vaccine or a placebo.

The chain employs TRBV7-9 and TRBJ2-1, with 10 bases that match TRBD1. The J segment lost 5 bases and the V segment lost 6 bases, leaving 7 bases of the junction unmatched. Per germline, CDR1 SEHNR and CDR2 FQNEAQ (reference sequence). This CDR3 is built from 15 residues. Here the CDR3 reads CASSWGQGYNNEQFF. The CDR3 region has the DNA TGTGCCAGCAGTTGGGGACAGGGGTATAACAATGAGCAGTTCTTC.

The J gene is TRBJ2-5, the V gene TRBV19, with a tentative D call TRBD1 (5 bases). With 0 bases removed from V and 5 bases from J, the gap between germline ends came to 7 bases. The CDR3 has 13 residues. CDR1 and CDR2 from the germline V gene are LNHDA and SQIVND (reference sequence). The CDR3 coding sequence is TGTGCCAGTAGTATAGACAGGGCGGAGACCCAGTACTTC. This encodes CASSIDRAETQYF.

This clone was picked up many times. CDR3 coding DNA: TGTGCCAGCAGTGACAGGGTCGGGGGTGAAAAACTGTTTTTT. Its translation is CASSDRVGGEKLFF. The chain links TRBV6-1 to TRBJ1-4; D is perhaps TRBD1 (5 bases). The length of the CDR3 is 14 residues. Germline CDR1 MNHNS, CDR2 SASEGT. The ends were cut back, 3 bases at V and 7 bases at J, with 12 bases in the middle.

CDR3 nucleotide sequence: TGTGCCAGCAGTGAATTCCCCCTGGATAGCATGAACACTGAAGCTTTCTTT. Translation: CASSEFPLDSMNTEAFF. The chain has TRBV6-1 and TRBJ1-1; D is ambiguous. The V end was cut by 2 bases, the J end by 0 bases, with 16 bases between. CDR3 length: 17 residues. Germline-derived CDR1 and CDR2 are MNHNS and SASEGT.

The rearrangement links TRBV5-1 to TRBJ1-6, with D possibly matching TRBD1 (5 bases). V was cut by 2 bases and J by 9 bases, with 15 bases left in between. The CDR3 covers 15 residues. CDR1 and CDR2 (germline): SGHRS, YFSETQ. The CDR3 nucleotides are TGCGCCAGCAGCTTCGGGGACGGTCAGGGTTCACCCCTCCACTTT. This gives the protein CASSFGDGQGSPLHF.

The genes are TRBV6-6 and TRBJ2-7; TRBD2 agrees at 7 bases. This CDR3 has 18 amino acids. Germline V gene sequence: CDR1 MNHNY, CDR2 SVGAGI (reference sequence). The ends lost 5 bases at V and 0 bases at J; junction bases unmatched: 16. CDR3 sequence (DNA): TGTGCCAGCAGTCAACAAGAACCTCGGGCTAGCGGCTCCTACGAGCAGTACTTC. It translates to CASSQQEPRASGSYEQYF.

J is TRBJ2-1 and V is TRBV5-1, with D possibly TRBD2 on 6 matching bases. CDR1 is SGHRS, CDR2 YFSETQ, per germline. The CDR3 runs 14 residues. V dropped 6 bases and J dropped 6 bases, with 16 bases sitting between them. The CDR3 sequence is CASTPGDSSNEQFF. Here the CDR3 DNA reads TGCGCCAGCACCCCGGGAGACTCTAGCAATGAGCAGTTCTTC.

Here the CDR3 DNA reads TGTGCCAGTAATCGGGGCACTAATGAAAAACTGTTTTTT. Translated: CASNRGTNEKLFF. The chain employs TRBV19 and TRBJ1-4, with a weak D call TRBD1 (5 bases). The CDR3 loop spans 13 amino acids. V was trimmed by 7 bases and J by 2 bases, leaving 8 bases between them. CDR1 LNHDA and CDR2 SQIVND come from the germline V gene (reference sequence).

This chain links TRBV5-4 with TRBJ2-4, with 7 bases that match TRBD1. This CDR3 has 15 amino acids. Germline lookup yields CDR1 SGHNT and CDR2 YYREEE (reference sequence). V lost 0 bases to trimming and J lost 3 bases; unmatched junction nucleotides: 3. In nucleotides, the CDR3 is TGTGCCAGCAGCTTGGCTGGGACAGTCAAAAACATTCAGTACTTC. The encoded protein is CASSLAGTVKNIQYF.

The CDR3 region has the DNA TGCAGCGTTGAAGAAACAGGCGACGAGCAGTACTTC. Protein sequence: CSVEETGDEQYF. This chain links TRBV29-1 with TRBJ2-7; possible D gene TRBD1, 5 bases. Germline-derived CDR1 and CDR2 are SQVTM and ANQGSEA. The CDR3 length is 12 residues. V shed 0 bases and J shed 5 bases, with 8 bases lying between them.

The chain couples TRBV6-5 to TRBJ2-7; 12 bases match TRBD2. Germline trimming cut 4 bases from V and 2 bases from J; bases unmatched to any gene: 6. CDR1 is MNHEY, CDR2 SVGAGI, per germline. CDR3 length: 16 amino acids. Here the CDR3 reads CASSSTSGRRPYEQYF. DNA of the CDR3: TGTGCCAGCAGTTCTACTAGCGGGAGGAGACCCTACGAGCAGTACTTC.

The V and J genes are TRBV5-4 and TRBJ2-3; possible D gene TRBD2, 6 bases. CDR1 is SGHNT and CDR2 is YYREEE in the germline V gene (reference sequence). The CDR3 has 14 residues. Trimming took off 4 bases at V and 1 base at J, with 10 bases between the two ends. The CDR3 is CASSPWRGTDTQYF. The CDR3 bases are TGTGCCAGCAGCCCTTGGAGGGGCACAGATACGCAGTATTTT.

This chain joins TRBV18 and TRBJ1-1, with D possibly TRBD1 on 5 matching bases. CDR1 and CDR2 from the germline V gene are KGHSH and LQKENI. Trimming cost V 2 bases and J 3 bases, with 10 bases left between them. The CDR3 totals 14 residues. The CDR3 spells CASSPSEGHTEAFF. The CDR3 DNA sequence: TGTGCCAGCTCACCAAGTGAGGGACACACTGAAGCTTTCTTT.

The chain recombines TRBV25-1 with TRBJ2-1; D is undetermined. CDR1 and CDR2 (germline): MGHDK, SYGVNS. Trimming removed 5 bases at V and 1 base at J, with 9 bases between. The CDR3 is made up of 14 amino acids. This chain's CDR3 is CASSRPASYNEQFF. CDR3 sequence (DNA): TGTGCCAGCAGTCGTCCAGCTTCCTACAATGAGCAGTTCTTC.

The genes are TRBV4-3 and TRBJ2-3; TRBD2 matches at 7 bases. Looked up from germline, CDR1 is LGHNA and CDR2 is YSLEER. The CDR3 length is 18 residues. V shed 0 bases and J 0 bases; nucleotides not matched to a gene: 9. CDR3 sequence (DNA): TGCGCCAGCAGCCAAGATAGGGCAGGGACTACTAGCACAGATACGCAGTATTTT. Its translation is CASSQDRAGTTSTDTQYF.

The V gene is TRBV10-2, the J gene TRBJ1-2; D is undetermined. There are 17 residues in the CDR3. Germline V gives CDR1 WSHSY, CDR2 SAAADI. The ends were cut back, 3 bases at V and 1 base at J, with 18 bases in the middle. CDR3 DNA sequence: TGCGCCAGCAGTGACACTCTCGGGGAGCTGATTAACTATGGCTACACCTTC. Protein product: CASSDTLGELINYGYTF.

V usage is TRBV9 and J usage is TRBJ2-1; TRBD2 aligns across 11 bases. The V segment lost 9 bases and the J segment 7 bases; nucleotides outside the gene matches: 9. The CDR3 covers 14 residues. Germline CDR1 SGDLS, CDR2 YYNGEE. The CDR3 nucleotides are TGTGCCACAAGCAGGACTAGCGGGTTAAATGAGCAGTTCTTC. The encoded protein is CATSRTSGLNEQFF.

This rearrangement joins TRBV3-1 (or the pseudogene TRBV3-2) to TRBJ1-2; the D is unclear. Germline CDR1 reads LGHDT; CDR2 reads YNNKEL (reference sequence). This CDR3 region has 15 residues. The V gene lost 5 bases and the J gene lost 6 bases, with 19 bases spanning the gap. Written as DNA, the CDR3 is TGTGCCAGCAGCAGGTCCAGTGGAGGTGGCGATGGCTACACCTTC. Protein product: CASSRSSGGGDGYTF.

The rearrangement joins TRBV5-1 to TRBJ2-1, with TRBD2 matching 7 bases. There are 14 residues in the CDR3. Germline lookup yields CDR1 SGHRS and CDR2 YFSETQ. J lost 8 bases, V lost 4 bases, and 9 bases had no gene match. This chain's CDR3 is CASSPFRLADEQFF. The CDR3 DNA reads as TGCGCCAGCAGCCCCTTCCGACTAGCCGATGAGCAGTTCTTC.

The chain employs TRBV7-6 and TRBJ2-1; perhaps TRBD2 as D (6 bases). Trimming removed 4 bases from V and 4 bases from J, with 11 bases in between. CDR3 length equals 14 residues. CDR1 is SGHVS and CDR2 is FNYEAQ in the germline V gene. Written as DNA, the CDR3 is TGTGCCAGCAGCTCCCGGGGGTCGTACAATGAGCAGTTCTTC. Protein product: CASSSRGSYNEQFF.

The chain is built from TRBV27 and TRBJ1-5; D is possibly TRBD1 (6 bases). Germline V gene data show CDR1 as MNHEY and CDR2 as SMNVEV (reference sequence). The ends were cut back, 5 bases at V and 6 bases at J, with 8 bases in the middle. CDR3 length equals 12 residues. The CDR3 spells CASSTRGQPQHF. As DNA, the CDR3 is TGTGCCAGCAGTACCAGGGGTCAGCCCCAGCATTTT.

The J gene is TRBJ1-5, the V gene TRBV15, with TRBD1 identical over 11 bases. This CDR3 is 15 amino acids long. Unmatched junction bases numbered 5, after V lost 4 bases and J lost 6 bases. The germline gives CDR1 LNHNV, CDR2 YYDKDF (reference sequence). The CDR3 region is CATSILDRGLQPQHF. The CDR3 DNA follows: TGTGCCACCAGCATCTTGGACAGGGGGCTTCAGCCCCAGCATTTT.

The chain is built from TRBV30 and TRBJ1-6; TRBD1 aligns across 7 bases. V lost 1 base, J lost 9 bases, and 3 bases stayed unmatched. This CDR3 region has 13 residues. CDR1 and CDR2 (germline): GTSNPN, SVGIG (reference sequence). CDR3 loop: CAWSEGGRSPLHF. Here the CDR3 DNA reads TGTGCCTGGAGTGAAGGGGGCCGTTCACCCCTCCACTTT.

The chain carries TRBV11-2 and TRBJ2-3; possible D gene TRBD2, 6 bases. The germline V and J ends were trimmed by 6 bases and 5 bases, with 12 bases remaining between them. CDR1 and CDR2 from the germline V gene are SGHAT and FQNNGV. This CDR3 contains 13 residues. The CDR3, as DNA: TGTGCCAGCAGTTTGATGGGACTAGATACGCAGTATTTT. Its translation is CASSLMGLDTQYF.